Listed here is a single TCR beta chain. There is no known antigen for this receptor. Base qualities were left out, and no much larger clone turns up one base away. Explained via the paper, the time point label denotes: newly diagnosed GD, antithyroid drugs for less than 3 months. RNA was extracted from PBMCs in TRIzol for both TCR sequencing and RNA sequencing. The diagnosis of Graves' disease was made according to American Thyroid Association guidelines. Recruitment of patients was carried out at an endocrinology department in Xi'an, China. Each patient gave about 8.1 milliliters of peripheral blood, collected in an EDTA anticoagulant tube. Ficoll Paque Plus density gradient separation was used to isolate PBMCs, and no further T cell sorting was performed. An Agilent 2100 Bioanalyzer and agarose gel were used to check RNA quality, while a NanoDrop 2000 measured RNA concentration. Library preparation used multiplex PCR. Sequencing relied on an Illumina HiSeq 4000. To build TCR beta libraries, CDR3 regions were amplified by Arm-PCR using iRepertoire HTBI primers. Gel purification was performed on PCR products prior to sequencing. Regarding the original processing steps: Gene usage analysis of CDR3 amino acid clonotypes relied on the approximately 68 TRBV and 13 to 15 TRBJ segments identified across samples. COPE and FqMerger were used to merge the filtered high-quality paired reads into contigs. BLAST was used to align contigs to IMGT TRBV, TRBD and TRBJ reference genes, with CDR3 defined following IMGT. Any clonotype with a frequency above 0.1% was classified as a highly expanded clone. Shannon entropy was used to measure repertoire diversity, and the Gini coefficient was used to measure V-J evenness. Clonotypes shared by more than one individual were considered public. TCRdb reprocessing: public reads trimmed at Q25 with fastp, clones called with MiXCR, in-frame beta chains kept. Identical CDR3 protein sequences are pooled into one entry, listed with their most common genes and DNA. The authors' filters were not applied to this entry. The sample profile shows more than 350,000 distinct CDR3 sequences; under 15% of them were found once. The biggest ten clones account for around 15% of the sample.

The source of the sample is a study of regulatory T cells in long-lasting Graves disease (dated by TCRdb to about 2021). In the study overall: Patients with newly diagnosed Graves' disease had been on antithyroid drugs for under 3 months. A total of about 35 samples underwent TCR sequencing, from some 13 patients with persistent Graves' disease and some 20 patients with newly diagnosed Graves' disease. The study took place in China and was registered as a clinical trial. Peripheral blood TCR sequencing and RNA sequencing compared persistent Graves' disease patients with newly diagnosed Graves' disease patients.

What the work shows at the level of the full study, not this receptor alone: Compared with newly diagnosed patients, persistent Graves' disease patients had lower TCR Shannon entropy and fewer highly expanded clones, which suggests clonal expansion. Sequencing and analysis were restricted to the TCR beta chain. The authors acknowledged the small sample size as a limitation that may reduce accuracy. The study examined only peripheral blood because the primary lesion, thyroid tissue, could not be accessed. A larger number of public clonotypes was shared among persistent patients (about 2,700) than among newly diagnosed patients (about 990).

This sample was shared with a second study, whose subject was T cells in Graves' hyperthyroidism and ophthalmopathy. The second study, in turn, reports: Stable Graves' hyperthyroidism was defined as the absence of progression to ophthalmopathy over 18 months of follow-up. Hyperthyroidism patients were newly diagnosed, had a disease duration of under 2 months, and were aged 18 to 65 years. Patients with uncontrolled infections, other autoimmune diseases, pregnancy or lactation were excluded. Clinical symptoms, serum thyroxine and TRAb, thyroid ultrasound, and orbital computed tomography formed the basis for the diagnoses. The TCR CDR3 was subjected to a first round of RT-PCR using the HTBI primer set and the Qiagen OneStep RT-PCR kit. Most expanded thyroid clonotypes (frequency above 0.001) were also detected in blood, a finding suggesting that blood repertoires may reflect thyroid immune responses. In cross-validation, a model built on a 13 V-J signature told ophthalmopathy apart from stable hyperthyroidism with over 85% sensitivity and about 81% specificity, and in testing the same model reached 80%/75%. During validation, the model predicted progression to ophthalmopathy a median of roughly six months ahead of onset, with almost 71% sensitivity and 72.22% specificity. To identify distinguishing TCR V-J signatures, a discovery cohort of 90 to 100 patients was used, comprising 43 with Graves' ophthalmopathy and 57 with stable Graves' hyperthyroidism. Prospective prediction of ophthalmopathy was tested in an independent validation cohort consisting of under 20 hyperthyroidism patients and around 16 patients who later progressed to ophthalmopathy. For training and testing, the roughly 93 patients in the discovery cohort were randomly divided in a 7:3 ratio. In addition, the study compared T-cell repertoires in thyroid tissue and in blood from five to seven Graves' hyperthyroidism patients. After blood sampling, hyperthyroidism patients were treated with methimazole at a starting dose of 30 mg daily, and ophthalmopathy patients were treated with high-dose intravenous methylprednisolone. A second multiplex PCR round built the libraries, followed by size selection and purification. The libraries were sequenced on an Illumina HiSeq2000 using paired-end 100 bp reads. SOAPnuke was used to process the raw data, throwing out any read that contained adapters or uncalled bases, had a mean Phred below 15, or lacked an exact constant-primer or identifier match. COPE v1.2.5 was used to merge high-quality paired reads, and clonotypes were defined as unique nucleotide sequences. MiTCR v1.1 was used to align the clonotypes against IMGT TRBV, TRBD and TRBJ reference segments. Analysis was restricted to V-J combinations with a frequency above 0.0001, which covered roughly 99% of repertoires. A TCS score was defined as the ratio between F50 (clonal expansion) and ExV (chaos), using BLOSUM62-based TCRdist between CDR3 peptides within each V-J. Welch's t-statistics and random forest reduced several hundred V-J features to roughly 13, which were used in a naive Bayes classifier (R e1071). Sample size was not statistically predetermined, and blinding of investigators to group allocation was not performed. The paper reports TCR Vbeta CDR3 sequencing of fewer than 150 peripheral blood samples: 40 to 45 ophthalmopathy, under 80 hyperthyroidism and approximately 17 progressor patients.

The sequencing here drew on peripheral blood mononuclear cells (PBMCs), taken at new diagnosis, from a patient treated with antithyroid drugs. The receptor was isolated from a woman in her 30s with Graves disease. Donor details come from another sample of the same person, matched by shared clones.

This receptor has the CDR3 CATSRYSGGDLEQFF. Read as DNA, the sequence is TGTGCCACCAGCAGGTATAGCGGGGGGGATCTTGAGCAGTTCTTC. The sequence is built from TRBV15 and TRBJ2-1; TRBD2 agrees with 11 junctional bases. CDR1 LNHNV and CDR2 YYDKDF were looked up in the germline V gene (reference sequence). The CDR3, cysteine through phenylalanine, is 15 amino acids long. The only DNA kept is the CDR3, 45 bases in frame from the first base. Trimming leaves V shorter by 3 bases and J shorter by 9 bases, with the junction holding 7 bases beyond the gene matches.